This TCR beta chain was identified in a study of T cell repertoires in aging, cancer and after chemotherapy. Study summary: Repeat sampling of healthy donors over several months to years showed clear clonal overlap. Approximately 9.6 million TCR reads were in the whole dataset.

The V and J ends lost 0 bases and 8 bases respectively, with 19 bases between them. CDR1 is MNHNY, CDR2 SVGAGI, per germline (reference sequence). The CDR3 runs 16 residues. Multiplex touch-down PCR with TRB-A/B primers amplified rearranged V-D-J TRB sequences. TCRdb re-called the multiplex PCR reads with MiXCR, one entry per CDR3 protein. Of more than 9,000 distinct CDR3 sequences in the sample, around 44% are singletons; the top ten hold roughly 1.7%. Study-wide results and limits: In each cancer cohort, median generation probability increased across chemotherapy, suggesting thymic output rebounded. Untreated cancer patients had significantly lower blood TCR diversity than age-matched healthy donors.

This clonotype was counted a few times. Its antigen remains unidentified. The template was genomic DNA from peripheral blood, not RNA. What was sequenced was blood. This sequence originates from a human donor in good health. The rearrangement uses TRBV6-6 and TRBJ1-2; D is unclear. CDR3 protein: CASSYSIRPIVGGYTF. The CDR3, as DNA: TGTGCCAGCAGTTACTCGATAAGGCCGATCGTTGGGGGCTACACCTTC.